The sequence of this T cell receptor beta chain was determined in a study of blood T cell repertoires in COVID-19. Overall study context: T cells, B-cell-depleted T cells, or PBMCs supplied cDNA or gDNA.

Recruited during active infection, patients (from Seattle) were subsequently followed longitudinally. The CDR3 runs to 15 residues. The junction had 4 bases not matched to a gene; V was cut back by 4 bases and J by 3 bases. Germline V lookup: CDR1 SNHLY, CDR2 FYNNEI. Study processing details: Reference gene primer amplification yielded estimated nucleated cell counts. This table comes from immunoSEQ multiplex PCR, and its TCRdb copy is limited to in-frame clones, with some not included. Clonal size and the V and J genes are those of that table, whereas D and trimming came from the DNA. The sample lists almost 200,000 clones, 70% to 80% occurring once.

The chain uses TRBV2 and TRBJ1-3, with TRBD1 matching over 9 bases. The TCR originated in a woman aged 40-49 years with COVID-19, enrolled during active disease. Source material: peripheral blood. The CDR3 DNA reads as TGTGCCAGCAGTGCCCAGACAGGGGGTGGAAACACCATATATTTT. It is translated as CASSAQTGGGNTIYF.